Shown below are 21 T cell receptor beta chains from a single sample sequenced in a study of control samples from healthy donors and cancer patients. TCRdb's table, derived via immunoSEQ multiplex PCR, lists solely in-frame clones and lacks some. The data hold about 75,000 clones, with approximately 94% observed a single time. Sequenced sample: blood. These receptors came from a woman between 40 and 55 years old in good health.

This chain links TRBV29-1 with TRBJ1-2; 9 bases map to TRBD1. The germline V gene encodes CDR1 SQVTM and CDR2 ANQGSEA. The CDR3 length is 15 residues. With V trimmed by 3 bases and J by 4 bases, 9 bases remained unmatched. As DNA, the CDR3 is TGCAGCGTTGACATCACAGGGGGCTTAGGCTATGGCTACACCTTC. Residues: CSVDITGGLGYGYTF.

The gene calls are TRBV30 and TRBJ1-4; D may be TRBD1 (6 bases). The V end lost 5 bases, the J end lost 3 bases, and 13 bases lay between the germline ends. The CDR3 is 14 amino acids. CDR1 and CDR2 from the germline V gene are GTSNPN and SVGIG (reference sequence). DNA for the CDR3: TGTGCCTGGGATTTGAAGGGGGCTAATGAAAAACTGTTTTTT. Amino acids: CAWDLKGANEKLFF.

This CDR3 is CAISESLGSSGNTIYF. The CDR3 DNA follows: TGTGCCATCAGTGAGTCGTTAGGGAGCTCTGGAAACACCATATATTTT. This sequence joins TRBV10-3 and TRBJ1-3; D is ambiguous. The CDR3 consists of 16 residues. Germline-derived CDR1 and CDR2 are ENHRY and SYGVKD. The V gene lost 0 bases and the J gene lost 0 bases, with 9 bases spanning the gap.

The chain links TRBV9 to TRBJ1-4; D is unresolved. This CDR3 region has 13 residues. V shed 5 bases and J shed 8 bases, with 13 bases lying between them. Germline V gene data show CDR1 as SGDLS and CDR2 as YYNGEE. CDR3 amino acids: CASSQSGGEKLFF. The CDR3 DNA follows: TGTGCCAGCAGTCAAAGTGGAGGGGAAAAACTGTTTTTT. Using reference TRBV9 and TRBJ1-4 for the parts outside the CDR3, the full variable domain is DSGVTQTPKHLITATGQRVTLRCSPRSGDLSVYWYQQSLDQGLQFLIQYYNGEERAKGNILERFSAQQFPDLHSELNLSSLELGDSALYFCASSQSGGEKLFFGSGTQLSVL.

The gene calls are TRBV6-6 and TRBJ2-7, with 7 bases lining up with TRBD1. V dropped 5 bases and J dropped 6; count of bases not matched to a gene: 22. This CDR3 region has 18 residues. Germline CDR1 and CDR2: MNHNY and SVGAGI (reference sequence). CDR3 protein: CASSRTRDSGEAPREQYF. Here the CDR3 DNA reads TGTGCCAGCAGTCGGACCCGGGACAGCGGTGAAGCTCCCCGCGAGCAGTACTTC.

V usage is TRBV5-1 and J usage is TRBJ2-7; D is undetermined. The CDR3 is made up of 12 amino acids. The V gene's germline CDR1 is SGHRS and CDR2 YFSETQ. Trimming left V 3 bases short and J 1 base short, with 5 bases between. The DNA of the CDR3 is TGCGCCAGCAGCTCCCAGTCCTACGAGCAGTACTTC. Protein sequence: CASSSQSYEQYF.

The CDR3 protein is CASSYYRFQETQYF. Written as DNA, the CDR3 is TGTGCCAGCAGTTACTACCGGTTCCAAGAGACCCAGTACTTC. This rearrangement joins TRBV6-5 to TRBJ2-5; D not certain. This CDR3 is 14 amino acids long. Germline V gene lookup returns CDR1 MNHEY and CDR2 SVGAGI. Trimming removed 1 base from V and 1 base from J, with 7 bases in between.

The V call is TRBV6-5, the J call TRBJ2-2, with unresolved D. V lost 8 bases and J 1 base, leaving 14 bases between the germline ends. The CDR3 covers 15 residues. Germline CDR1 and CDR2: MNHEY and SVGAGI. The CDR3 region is CASFDFPGNTGELFF. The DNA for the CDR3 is TGTGCCAGCTTCGATTTCCCGGGGAACACCGGGGAGCTGTTTTTT.

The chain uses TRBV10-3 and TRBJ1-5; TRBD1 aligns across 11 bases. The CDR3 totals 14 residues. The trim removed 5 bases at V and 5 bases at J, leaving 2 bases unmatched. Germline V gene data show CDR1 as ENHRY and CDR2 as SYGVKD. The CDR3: CAISPGQGDQPQHF. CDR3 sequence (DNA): TGTGCCATCAGTCCGGGACAGGGGGATCAGCCCCAGCATTTT.

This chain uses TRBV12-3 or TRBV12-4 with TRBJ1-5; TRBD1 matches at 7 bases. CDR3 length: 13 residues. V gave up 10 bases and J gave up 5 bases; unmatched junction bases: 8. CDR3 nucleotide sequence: TGTGCCACACGACAGGGTGTGGATCAGCCCCAGCATTTT. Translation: CATRQGVDQPQHF.

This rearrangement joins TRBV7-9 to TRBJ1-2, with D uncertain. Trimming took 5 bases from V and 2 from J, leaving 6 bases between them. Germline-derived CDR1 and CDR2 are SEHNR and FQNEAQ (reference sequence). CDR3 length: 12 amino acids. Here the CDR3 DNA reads TGTGCCAGCAGCCTGCAAAACTATGGCTACACCTTC. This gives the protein CASSLQNYGYTF. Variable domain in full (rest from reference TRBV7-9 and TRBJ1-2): DTGVSQNPRHKITKRGQNVTFRCDPISEHNRLYWYRQTLGQGPEFLTYFQNEAQLEKSRLLSDRFSAERPKGSFSTLEIQRTEQGDSAMYLCASSLQNYGYTFGSGTRLTVV.

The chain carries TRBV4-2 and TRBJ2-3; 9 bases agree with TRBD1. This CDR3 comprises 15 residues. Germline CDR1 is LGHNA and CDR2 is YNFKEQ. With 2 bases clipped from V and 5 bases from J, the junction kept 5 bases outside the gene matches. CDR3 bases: TGTGCCAGCAGCCAAATGGGACAGGGAGGAGATACGCAGTATTTT. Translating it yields CASSQMGQGGDTQYF.

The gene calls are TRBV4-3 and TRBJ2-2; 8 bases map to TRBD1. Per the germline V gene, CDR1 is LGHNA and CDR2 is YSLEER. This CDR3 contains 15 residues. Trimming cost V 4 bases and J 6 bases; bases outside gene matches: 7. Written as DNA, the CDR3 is TGCGCCAGCAGCCCCCACGACAGGGGACCCGGGGAGCTGTTTTTT. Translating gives CASSPHDRGPGELFF.

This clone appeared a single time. The CDR3 bases are TGCGCCAGCAGCCAAGCGGTGGGAGGACAGGGCCTAGGAAACACCATATATTTT. It is translated as CASSQAVGGQGLGNTIYF. The chain carries TRBV4-1 and TRBJ1-3, with 8 positions matching TRBD1. The V segment lost 1 base and the J segment 4 bases; nucleotides outside the gene matches: 12. The CDR3 length is 18 residues. Germline V gene data show CDR1 as MGHRA and CDR2 as YSYEKL.

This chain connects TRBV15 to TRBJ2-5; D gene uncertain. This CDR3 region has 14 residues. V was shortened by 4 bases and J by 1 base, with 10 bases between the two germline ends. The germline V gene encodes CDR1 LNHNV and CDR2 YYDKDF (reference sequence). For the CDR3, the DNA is TGTGCCACCAGCAATGGACCGCGCCAAGAGACCCAGTACTTC. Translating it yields CATSNGPRQETQYF. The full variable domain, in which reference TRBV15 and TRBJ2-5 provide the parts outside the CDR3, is DAMVIQNPRYQVTQFGKPVTLSCSQTLNHNVMYWYQQKSSQAPKLLFHYYDKDFNNEADTPDNFQSRRPNTSFCFLDIRSPGLGDTAMYLCATSNGPRQETQYFGPGTRLLVL.

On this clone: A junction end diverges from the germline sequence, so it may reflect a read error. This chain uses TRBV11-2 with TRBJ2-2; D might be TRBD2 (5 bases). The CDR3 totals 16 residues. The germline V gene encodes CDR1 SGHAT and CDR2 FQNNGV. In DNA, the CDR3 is TGTGCCAGCAGCCTAGACCGGGGATTTTTTACCGGGGAGCTGTTTTTT. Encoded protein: CASSLDRGFFTGELFF. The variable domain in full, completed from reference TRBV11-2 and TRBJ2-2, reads EAGVAQSPRYKIIEKRQSVAFWCNPISGHATLYWYQQILGQGPKLLIQFQNNGVVDDSQLPKDRFSAERLKGVDSTLKIQPAKLEDSAVYLCASSLDRGFFTGELFFGEGSRLTVL.

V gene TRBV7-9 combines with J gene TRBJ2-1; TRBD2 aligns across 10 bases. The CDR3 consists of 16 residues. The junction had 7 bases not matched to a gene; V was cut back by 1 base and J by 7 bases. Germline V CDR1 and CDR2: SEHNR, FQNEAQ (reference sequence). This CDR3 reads CASSLGSLAGVNEQFF. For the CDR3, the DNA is TGTGCCAGCAGCTTAGGGTCGCTAGCGGGAGTTAATGAGCAGTTCTTC.

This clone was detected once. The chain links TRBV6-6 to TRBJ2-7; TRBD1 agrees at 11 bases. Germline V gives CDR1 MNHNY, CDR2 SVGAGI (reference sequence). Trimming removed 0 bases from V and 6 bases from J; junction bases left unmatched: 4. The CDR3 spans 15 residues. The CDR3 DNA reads TGTGCCAGCAGTTACTCCGGGACAGGGGGAGTCGAGCAGTACTTC. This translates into CASSYSGTGGVEQYF.

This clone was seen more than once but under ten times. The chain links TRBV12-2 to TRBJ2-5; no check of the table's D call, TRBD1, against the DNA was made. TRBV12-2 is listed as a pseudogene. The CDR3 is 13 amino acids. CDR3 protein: CVGGNRDQETQYF. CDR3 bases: TGCGTAGGGGGAAACAGAGACCAAGAGACCCAGTACTTC.

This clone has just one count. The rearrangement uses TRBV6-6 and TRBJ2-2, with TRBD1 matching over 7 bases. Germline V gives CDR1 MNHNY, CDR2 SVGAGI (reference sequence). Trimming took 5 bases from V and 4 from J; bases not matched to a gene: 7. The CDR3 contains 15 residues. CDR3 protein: CASSPDRAITGELFF. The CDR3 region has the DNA TGTGCCAGCAGTCCAGACAGGGCTATCACCGGGGAGCTGTTTTTT.

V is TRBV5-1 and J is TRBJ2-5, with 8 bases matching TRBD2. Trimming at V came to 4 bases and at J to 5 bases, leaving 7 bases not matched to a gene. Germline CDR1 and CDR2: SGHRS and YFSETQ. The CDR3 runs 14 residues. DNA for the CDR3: TGCGCCAGCAGCGGAAGCGGGAGACCCGAGACCCAGTACTTC. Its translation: CASSGSGRPETQYF.